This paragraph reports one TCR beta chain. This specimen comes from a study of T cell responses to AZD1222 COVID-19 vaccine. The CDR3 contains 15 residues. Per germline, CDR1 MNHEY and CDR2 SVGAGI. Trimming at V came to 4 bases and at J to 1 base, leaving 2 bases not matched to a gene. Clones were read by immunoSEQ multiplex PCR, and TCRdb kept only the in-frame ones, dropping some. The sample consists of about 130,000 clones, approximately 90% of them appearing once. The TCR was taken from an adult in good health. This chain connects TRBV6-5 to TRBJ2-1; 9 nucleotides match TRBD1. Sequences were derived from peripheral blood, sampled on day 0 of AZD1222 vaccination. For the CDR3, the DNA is TGTGCCAGCAGTTTGGGACAGGGTTCCTACAATGAGCAGTTCTTC. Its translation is CASSLGQGSYNEQFF.